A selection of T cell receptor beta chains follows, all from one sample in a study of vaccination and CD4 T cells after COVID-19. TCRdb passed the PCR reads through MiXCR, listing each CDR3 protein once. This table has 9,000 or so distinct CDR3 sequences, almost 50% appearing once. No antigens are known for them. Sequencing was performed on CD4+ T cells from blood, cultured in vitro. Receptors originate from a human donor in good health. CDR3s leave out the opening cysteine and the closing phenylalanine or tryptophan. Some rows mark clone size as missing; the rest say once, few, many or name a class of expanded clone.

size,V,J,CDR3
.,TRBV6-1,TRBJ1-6,ASGQGLNSPLH
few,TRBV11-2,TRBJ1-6,ASSRPPRGINSPLH
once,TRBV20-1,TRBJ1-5,SAWRPQGAGGNQPQH
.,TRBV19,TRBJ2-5,ASSIQGLSGETQY
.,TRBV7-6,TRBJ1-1,ASSLGGAVEAF
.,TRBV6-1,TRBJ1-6,ASIREYNSPLH
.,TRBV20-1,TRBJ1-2,SARQRQGVGYT
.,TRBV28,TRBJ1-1,ASSFRQPMNTEAF
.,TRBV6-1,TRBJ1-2,ASRGDRVHYGYT
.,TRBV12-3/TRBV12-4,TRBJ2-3,ASSSQASSGRNTQY
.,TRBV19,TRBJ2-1,ASSLEDNEQF
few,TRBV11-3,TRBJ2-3,ASSLGDRLASTDTQY
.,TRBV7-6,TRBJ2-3,ASSLAGVRDTQY
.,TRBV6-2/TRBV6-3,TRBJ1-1,ASSYEGLGAF
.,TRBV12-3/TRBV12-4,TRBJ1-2,ASRARGVSDYT
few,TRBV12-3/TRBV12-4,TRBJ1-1,ASGGGTEAF
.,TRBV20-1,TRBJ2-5,SARGGLAGGETQY
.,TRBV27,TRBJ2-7,ASSSPGQGSREQY
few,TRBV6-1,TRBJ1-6,ASSPYADSPLH
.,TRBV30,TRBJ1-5,AWSVSFRTGPSPQH
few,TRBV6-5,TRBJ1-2,ASSYDKNYGYT
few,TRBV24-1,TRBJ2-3,ATSDRTSGSTDTQY
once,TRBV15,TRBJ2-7,ATSREGRREQY
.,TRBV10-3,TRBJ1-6,AITTGQDNSPLH
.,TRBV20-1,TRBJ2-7,SAWGQSHEQY
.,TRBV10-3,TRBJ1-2,AISESGQGASGYT
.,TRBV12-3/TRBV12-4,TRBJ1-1,ASTRTDYTEAF
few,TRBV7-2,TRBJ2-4,ASSLSGGGILNIQY
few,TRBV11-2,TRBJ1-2,ASSLDSYGYT
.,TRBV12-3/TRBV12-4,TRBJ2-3,ASSTSGSQY
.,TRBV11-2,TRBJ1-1,ASSPRTVGNTEAF
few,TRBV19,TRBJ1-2,ASSIKTGANYGYT
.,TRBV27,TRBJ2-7,ASSRGQGPYEQY
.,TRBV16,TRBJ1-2,ASSSDRYYGYT
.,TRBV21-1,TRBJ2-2,ASSKFWDRALTGELF
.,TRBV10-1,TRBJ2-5,ASSESAGRGQETQY
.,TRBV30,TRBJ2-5,AWSKAGETQY